This entry is about one T cell receptor beta chain. Its antigen remains undetermined. There are no base qualities to consult, and no much larger clone falls within one base. Amplification of TCR beta CDR3 regions was carried out from RNA transcripts. The first round of RT-PCR for the TCR CDR3 was performed with the HTBI primer set and the Qiagen OneStep RT-PCR kit. Libraries were constructed in a second round of multiplex PCR, after which size selection and purification were carried out. Paired-end sequencing of the libraries was performed with 100 bp reads on an Illumina HiSeq2000. The source study handled its data this way. SOAPnuke was used to process the raw data, removing reads that contained adapters or uncalled bases, had a mean Phred below 15, or lacked an exact match to the constant primer or identifier. COPE v1.2.5 was used to merge the high-quality paired reads, and each unique nucleotide sequence was defined as a clonotype. MiTCR v1.1 was used to align the clonotypes against IMGT TRBV, TRBD and TRBJ reference segments. Analysis was restricted to V-J combinations with a frequency above 0.0001, which covered roughly 99% of repertoires. A TCS score was defined as the ratio between F50 (clonal expansion) and ExV (chaos), using BLOSUM62-based TCRdist between CDR3 peptides within each V-J. Welch's t-statistics and random forest reduced roughly 530 V-J features to 13, which were used in a naive Bayes classifier (R e1071). The Morisita-Horn index was used to measure how similar the thyroid and blood repertoires were. The public reads were reanalyzed by TCRdb: fastp trimming at Q25, MiXCR alignment, in-frame beta chains only. Rows are combined by CDR3 protein, so each entry shows the most common genes and DNA. The V and J calls, along with clone size, are taken from TCRdb and not from the paper's own processing. This sample holds about 580,000 distinct CDR3 sequences; 40% to 55% were observed only once. The ten most abundant clones make up more than 7.5% of the sample.

The sample originates from a study of T cells in Graves' hyperthyroidism and ophthalmopathy (dated by TCRdb to about 2019). Concerning the study at large: TCR V-J signatures able to tell the groups apart were searched for in a discovery cohort of 100 or so patients, of whom around 43 had Graves' ophthalmopathy and more than 55 had stable Graves' hyperthyroidism. Whether ophthalmopathy could be predicted prospectively was tested in an independent validation cohort made up of 18 to 20 hyperthyroidism patients plus 17 patients who later progressed to ophthalmopathy. The paper describes TCR Vbeta CDR3 sequencing of more than 120 peripheral blood samples, made up of 40 to 45 ophthalmopathy patients, some 76 hyperthyroidism patients and 17 progressor patients. The approximately 98 discovery patients were randomly divided into training and test sets at a 7:3 ratio. Following sampling, methimazole starting at 30 mg daily was given to hyperthyroidism patients, and high-dose intravenous methylprednisolone was given to ophthalmopathy patients. In addition, the study compared T-cell repertoires in thyroid tissue and in blood from about 6 Graves' hyperthyroidism patients. Overall study outcomes, separate from this receptor: Ophthalmopathy was separated from stable hyperthyroidism by a 13 V-J signature model, with roughly 88% sensitivity and about 81% specificity obtained in cross-validation and 80%/75% obtained in testing. Sample size was not statistically predetermined, and investigators were not blinded to group allocation. During validation, the model predicted progression to ophthalmopathy a median of roughly six months ahead of onset, with 70.59% sensitivity and 72.22% specificity. Most expanded thyroid clonotypes (frequency above 0.001) were also found in blood, which suggests that blood repertoires may mirror thyroid immune responses.

Graves' hyperthyroidism was defined as stable when no progression to ophthalmopathy occurred over 18 months of follow-up. Hyperthyroidism patients were newly diagnosed, had a disease duration of under 2 months, and were aged 18 to 65 years. Any patient with an uncontrolled infection, another autoimmune disease, pregnancy or lactation was excluded. Diagnoses were established on the basis of clinical symptoms, serum thyroxine and TRAb, thyroid ultrasound, and orbital computed tomography. Trizol reagent was used to extract total RNA, and RNA quality was then checked on an Agilent 2100 Bioanalyzer. This receptor was identified in a woman younger than 30 with Graves' hyperthyroidism. Sequencing was performed on peripheral blood or thyroid tissue (not recorded which).

The CDR3 is CSARKGTGYAEAFF. The sequenced DNA: TGCAGTGCAAGAAAGGGGACAGGGTACGCTGAAGCTTTCTTT. The rearranged segments are TRBV20-1 and TRBJ1-1, with 9 bases matching TRBD1. Measured from the cysteine to the phenylalanine, the CDR3 is 14 residues long. Only CDR3 DNA is held: 42 bases, read in frame from base 1. The germline V gene (reference sequence) sets CDR1 to DFQATT and CDR2 to SNEGSKA. Trimming leaves V shorter by 6 bases and J shorter by 6 bases, with the junction holding 11 bases beyond the gene matches.